This TCR beta chain was sequenced in a study of T cells after yellow fever vaccination. General study results and limits: Clones that expanded after primary vaccination mostly reappeared after the booster (roughly 96% CD4, about 89% CD8). Researchers cautioned that FACS-sorted repertoires could harbor abundant clonotypes contaminating from the bulk population.

The V and J ends lost 8 bases and 1 base, in that order; junction bases with no gene match: 7. Germline V CDR1 and CDR2: MNHNY, SVGAGI (reference sequence). The CDR3 sequence is 14 residues long. MiXCR was run by TCRdb on the 5' RACE reads, yielding one entry per CDR3 protein. Of roughly 400,000 distinct CDR3 sequences in the sample, roughly a sixth were seen once. Turning to this clonotype: Its antigen is undetermined.

This TCR came from a man between 18 and 29 years old who received the YFV17D yellow fever vaccine. Sample: PBMCs, taken before the yellow fever booster vaccination. The rearrangement joins TRBV6-6 to TRBJ2-5; TRBD2 matches 7 bases. Here the CDR3 DNA reads TGTGCCAGCTCAGGGAGGGTAGGCCAAGAGACCCAGTACTTC. It is translated as CASSGRVGQETQYF.